This is a list of T cell receptor beta chains from one sample in a study of blood T cell repertoires in COVID-19. Sequencing was performed with immunoSEQ multiplex PCR; in TCRdb, only in-frame clones are kept and a portion is missing. The sample shows 150,000 to 170,000 clones, approximately 79% of them seen only once. The sequenced sample consisted of PBMCs or T cells enriched from blood (not recorded which). These receptors were taken from a man aged 50 to 60 who had recovered from COVID-19. Each CDR3 is given with its conserved first and last residue. A D gene is named only where the DNA matches it firmly. Part of the rows lack a size; the others show once, few, many or a class for expanded clones.

TRBJ2-1 - TRBD2 TRBV3-1/TRBV3-2 TGTGCCAGCAGCTTCTCCGGGACTAGCTCCTACAATGAGCAGTTCTTC CASSFSGTSSYNEQFF
TRBJ1-5 - - TRBV2 TGTGCCAGCAGTGAACCCCGGGGACTTAGCAATCAGCCCCAGCATTTT CASSEPRGLSNQPQHF
TRBJ2-7 - - TRBV19 TGTGCCAGTAGTCCCCTCGTCCCCTACTCGCGACAGGATCTATCCTACGAGCAGTACTTC CASSPLVPYSRQDLSYEQYF
TRBJ1-2 - TRBD1 TRBV29-1 TGCAGCGTTGAACCGTACAGGGGGCGTAGCTATGGCTACACCTTC CSVEPYRGRSYGYTF
TRBJ1-1 few - TRBV5-1 TGCGCCAGCAGCAAATACCCCGTGGGGGCTGGTGCTGAAGCTTTCTTT CASSKYPVGAGAEAFF
TRBJ1-6 - - TRBV6-2/TRBV6-3 TGTGCCAGCAGTTACTCTTCAGGTACGGCTGGTTCACCCCTCCACTTT CASSYSSGTAGSPLHF
TRBJ1-2 - - TRBV18 TGTGCCAGCTCACCGGCAGGTGATTACTATGGCTACACCTTC CASSPAGDYYGYTF
TRBJ2-1 - TRBD1 TRBV2 TGTGCCAGCAGCAGGGACAGGGACAATGAGCAGTTCTTC CASSRDRDNEQFF
TRBJ2-3 once - TRBV6-1 TGTGCCAGCAGCCTCCCGGGGAACACAGATACGCAGTATTTT CASSLPGNTDTQYF
TRBJ2-1 - TRBD1 TRBV10-3 TGTGCCATCAGTGACGGGACAGGGTACAATGAGCAGTTCTTC CAISDGTGYNEQFF
TRBJ2-1 - TRBD2 TRBV11-3 TGTGCCAGCAGCTTATTAGCGGGGGGGCCAAATGAGCAGTTCTTC CASSLLAGGPNEQFF
TRBJ2-2 - - TRBV4-3 TGCGCCAGCAGCCAGGGCCAGGCGAACACCGGGGAGCTGTTTTTT CASSQGQANTGELFF
TRBJ1-5 once TRBD1 TRBV7-9 TGTGCCAGCAGCTTAGACAGGGGCTTCAATCAGCCCCAGCATTTT CASSLDRGFNQPQHF
TRBJ1-4 - - TRBV11-1 TGTGCCAGCAGCTTAGGACAGAGGGAAAAACTGTTTTTT CASSLGQREKLFF
TRBJ2-1 - TRBD2 TRBV11-1 TGTGCCAGCAGCCCGGGACTAGCAAATGAGCAGTTCTTC CASSPGLANEQFF